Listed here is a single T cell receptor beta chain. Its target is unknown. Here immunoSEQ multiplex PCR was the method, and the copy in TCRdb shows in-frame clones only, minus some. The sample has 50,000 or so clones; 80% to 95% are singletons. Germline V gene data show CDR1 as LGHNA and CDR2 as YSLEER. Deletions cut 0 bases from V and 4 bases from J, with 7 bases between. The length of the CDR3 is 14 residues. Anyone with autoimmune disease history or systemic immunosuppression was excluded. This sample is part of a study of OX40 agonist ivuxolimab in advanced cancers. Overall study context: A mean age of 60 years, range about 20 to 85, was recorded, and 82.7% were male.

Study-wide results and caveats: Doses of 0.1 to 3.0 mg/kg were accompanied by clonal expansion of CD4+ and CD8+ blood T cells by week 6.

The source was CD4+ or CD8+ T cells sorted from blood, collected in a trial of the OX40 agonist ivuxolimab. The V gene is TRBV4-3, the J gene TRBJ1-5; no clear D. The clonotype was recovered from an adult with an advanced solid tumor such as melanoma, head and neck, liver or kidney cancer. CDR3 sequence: CASSQDRWNQPQHF. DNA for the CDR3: TGCGCCAGCAGCCAAGATCGGTGGAATCAGCCCCAGCATTTT.